This T cell receptor (beta chain) was captured in a study of blood T cell repertoires in COVID-19. Study information: Sites across the United States, Italy and Spain contributed samples from acute and convalescent COVID-19. T cells, B-cell-depleted T cells, or PBMCs provided the cDNA or gDNA that served as material.

Unmatched junction bases numbered 11, after V lost 2 bases and J lost 4 bases. The CDR3 length is 17 residues. Per the germline V gene, CDR1 is MDHEN and CDR2 is SYDVKM. Authors' analysis steps: The assay estimated nucleated cells by amplifying reference gene primers. Clones were read by immunoSEQ multiplex PCR, and TCRdb kept only the in-frame ones, dropping some. The V and J calls and clone size are taken from that table; D and trimming were inferred from the DNA. The sample includes 230,000 or so clones, approximately 89% of them seen just once. Sequences were obtained from peripheral blood. This receptor was identified in a woman aged 40 to 49 who had recovered from COVID-19. V gene TRBV28 combines with J gene TRBJ2-1; 7 bases fit TRBD2. The CDR3 DNA reads as TGTGCCAGCAGTTTACCGTTCGGGGGGATTAATTACAATGAGCAGTTCTTC. Protein sequence: CASSLPFGGINYNEQFF.